The 2 T cell receptor beta chains below come from one sample, sequenced in a study of CD8+ T cells in alopecia areata. Investigators isolated RNA and reverse transcribed it into cDNA to act as the sequencing template. Using immunoSEQ multiplex PCR, the repertoire was profiled, and TCRdb retains in-frame clones only, with some absent. Here the sample spans approximately 180,000 clones, approximately 70% being singletons. The sequences come from CD8+ T cells sorted from blood, collected at week 0. The origin of the receptors is a human donor with alopecia areata.

The chain joins TRBV9 to TRBJ2-1; D could derive from TRBD1 or TRBD2 (5 bases each). V lost 0 bases, J lost 6 bases, and 13 bases lay in between. Per germline, CDR1 SGDLS and CDR2 YYNGEE. The CDR3 consists of 15 residues. CDR3 loop: CASSVVGNGGNEQFF. As DNA, the CDR3 is TGTGCCAGCAGCGTAGTCGGGAATGGGGGCAATGAGCAGTTCTTC.

This chain links TRBV15 with TRBJ1-5; no definite D call. Germline V gene sequence: CDR1 LNHNV, CDR2 YYDKDF (reference sequence). The CDR3 is 12 residues long. V lost 5 bases to trimming and J lost 2 bases, with 4 bases between them. The CDR3 coding sequence is TGTGCCACCAGCGCGGGCAATCAGCCCCAGCATTTT. Its translation is CATSAGNQPQHF.